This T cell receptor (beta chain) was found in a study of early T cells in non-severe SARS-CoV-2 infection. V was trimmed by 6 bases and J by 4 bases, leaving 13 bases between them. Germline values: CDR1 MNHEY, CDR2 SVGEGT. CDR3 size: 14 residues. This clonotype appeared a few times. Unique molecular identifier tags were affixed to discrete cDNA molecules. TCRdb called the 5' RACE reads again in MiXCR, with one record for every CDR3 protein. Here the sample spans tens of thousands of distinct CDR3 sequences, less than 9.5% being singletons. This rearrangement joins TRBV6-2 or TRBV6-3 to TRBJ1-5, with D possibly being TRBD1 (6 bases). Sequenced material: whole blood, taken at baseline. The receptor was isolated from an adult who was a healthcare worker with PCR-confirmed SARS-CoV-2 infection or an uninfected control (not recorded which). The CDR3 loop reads CASRAGGANQPQHF. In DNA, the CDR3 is TGTGCCAGCAGGGCCGGGGGGGCTAATCAGCCCCAGCATTTT.